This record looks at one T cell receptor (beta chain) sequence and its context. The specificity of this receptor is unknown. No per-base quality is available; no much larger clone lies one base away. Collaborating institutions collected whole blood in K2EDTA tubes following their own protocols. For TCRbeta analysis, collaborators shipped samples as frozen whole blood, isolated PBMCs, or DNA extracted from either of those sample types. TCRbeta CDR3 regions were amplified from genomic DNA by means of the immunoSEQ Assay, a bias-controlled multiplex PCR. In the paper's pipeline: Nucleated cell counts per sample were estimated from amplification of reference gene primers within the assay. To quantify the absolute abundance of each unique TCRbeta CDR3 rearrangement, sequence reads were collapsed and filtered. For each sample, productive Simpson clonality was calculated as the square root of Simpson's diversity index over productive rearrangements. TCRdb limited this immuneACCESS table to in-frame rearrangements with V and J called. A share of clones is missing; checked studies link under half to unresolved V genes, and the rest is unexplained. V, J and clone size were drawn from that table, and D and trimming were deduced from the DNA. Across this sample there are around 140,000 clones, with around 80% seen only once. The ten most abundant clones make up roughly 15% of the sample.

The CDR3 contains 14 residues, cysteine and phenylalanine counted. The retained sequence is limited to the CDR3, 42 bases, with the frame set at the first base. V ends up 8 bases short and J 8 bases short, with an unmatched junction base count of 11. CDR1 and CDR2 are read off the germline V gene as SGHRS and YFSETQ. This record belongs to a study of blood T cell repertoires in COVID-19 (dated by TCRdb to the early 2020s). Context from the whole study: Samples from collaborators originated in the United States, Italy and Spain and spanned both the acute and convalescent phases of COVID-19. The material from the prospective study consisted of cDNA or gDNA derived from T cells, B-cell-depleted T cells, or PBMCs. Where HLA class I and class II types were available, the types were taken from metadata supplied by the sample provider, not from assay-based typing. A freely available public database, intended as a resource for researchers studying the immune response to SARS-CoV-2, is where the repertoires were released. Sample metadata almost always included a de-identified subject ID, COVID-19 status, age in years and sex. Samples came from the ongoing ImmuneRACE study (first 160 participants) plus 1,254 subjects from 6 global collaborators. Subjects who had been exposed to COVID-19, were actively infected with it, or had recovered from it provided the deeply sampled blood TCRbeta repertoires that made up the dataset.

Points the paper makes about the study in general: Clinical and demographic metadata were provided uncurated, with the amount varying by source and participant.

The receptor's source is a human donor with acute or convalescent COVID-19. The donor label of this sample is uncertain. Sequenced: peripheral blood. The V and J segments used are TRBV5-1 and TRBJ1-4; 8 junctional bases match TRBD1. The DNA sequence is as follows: TGCGCCAGTTGTGTCGGACAGGGCTACGAAAAACTGTTTTTT. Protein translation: CASCVGQGYEKLFF.